The 17 T cell receptor beta chains below come from one sample, sequenced in a study of shared clonotypes between healthy human individuals. Only in-frame clones appear in the TCRdb table, and some are missing; sequencing was by immunoSEQ multiplex PCR. The sample holds millions of clones, around nine tenths seen once. The specimen sequenced was naive CD4+ T cells sorted from blood. Subset defined: CD45RA+ positively selected. Receptors originate from a man aged 18 to 29 in good health.

The CDR3 spells CASSGSADTQYF. The CDR3 coding sequence is TGTGCCAGCAGCGGGAGCGCAGATACGCAGTATTTT. J is TRBJ2-3 and V is TRBV7-9; possibly TRBD2 for D (5 bases). Germline V lookup: CDR1 SEHNR, CDR2 FQNEAQ (reference sequence). The CDR3 extends over 12 amino acids. The V gene lost 5 bases and the J gene lost 4 bases, with 7 bases spanning the gap. Based on the CDR3 plus reference TRBV7-9 and TRBJ2-3, the full variable domain is DTGVSQNPRHKITKRGQNVTFRCDPISEHNRLYWYRQTLGQGPEFLTYFQNEAQLEKSRLLSDRFSAERPKGSFSTLEIQRTEQGDSAMYLCASSGSADTQYFGPGTRLTVL.

This chain connects TRBV10-3 to TRBJ2-7; no reliable D call. CDR1 and CDR2 (germline): ENHRY, SYGVKD. V lost 5 bases to trimming and J lost 4 bases, with 6 bases between them. The CDR3 sequence is 11 residues long. The CDR3 DNA reads as TGTGCCATCAGTACAGATTACGAGCAGTACTTC. Its translation: CAISTDYEQYF.

On this clone itself: The same CDR3 can be traced to other DNA sequences in this sample. The chain uses TRBV5-1 and TRBJ2-7; D is possibly TRBD2 (6 bases). The CDR3 consists of 11 residues. The germline V gene has CDR1 SGHRS and CDR2 YFSETQ. The germline V and J ends were trimmed by 4 bases and 5 bases, with 7 bases remaining between them. The chain's CDR3 is CASSTGDEQYF. In nucleotides, the CDR3 is TGCGCCAGCAGCACGGGGGACGAGCAGTACTTC.

CDR3 sequence: CASRLIGTSPYEQYF. In DNA form, the CDR3 reads TGTGCCAGCAGGCTCATAGGGACTAGCCCCTACGAGCAGTACTTC. The rearrangement joins TRBV6-5 to TRBJ2-7; 9 positions agree with TRBD2. This CDR3 has 15 residues. V gave up 6 bases and J gave up 2 bases; unmatched junction bases: 8. The germline V gene has CDR1 MNHEY and CDR2 SVGAGI.

This sequence joins TRBV28 and TRBJ1-6, with no clear D. The CDR3 is made up of 14 amino acids. V lost 2 bases, J lost 6 bases, and 8 bases lay in between. Germline assignment: CDR1 MDHEN and CDR2 SYDVKM. CDR3 nucleotides: TGTGCCAGCAGTTTAGTAGGCGGTAATTCACCCCTCCACTTT. Its translation is CASSLVGGNSPLHF.

On this clone: The junction does not match germline at one end; this may be a read error. The chain uses TRBV7-7 and TRBJ1-2; 8 positions agree with TRBD1. The CDR3 contains 16 residues. CDR1 is SSHAT and CDR2 is FNYEAQ in the germline V gene (reference sequence). The CDR3 is CASSSPGTGRGYGYTF. DNA of the CDR3: TGTGCTAGCAGCTCCCCCGGGACAGGAAGAGGTTATGGCTACACCTTC.

The chain is built from TRBV28 and TRBJ1-1; D is possibly TRBD1 (6 bases). V was trimmed by 3 bases and J by 0 bases, leaving 8 bases between them. The CDR3 is made up of 14 amino acids. Germline V lookup: CDR1 MDHEN, CDR2 SYDVKM. CDR3 in DNA: TGTGCCAGCAGTTTGGACAGACTGAACACTGAAGCTTTCTTT. This translates into CASSLDRLNTEAFF.

The CDR3 DNA reads TGTGCCAGCACCCACTGGGGGGGATACGAGCAGTACTTC. As protein: CASTHWGGYEQYF. The chain recombines TRBV7-2 with TRBJ2-7, with 7 bases identical to TRBD2. CDR1 and CDR2 from the germline V gene are SGHTA and FQGNSA. The CDR3 is made up of 13 amino acids. Trimming at V came to 7 bases and at J to 4 bases, leaving 7 bases not matched to a gene.

The chain recombines TRBV6-5 with TRBJ2-1, with 12 bases fitting TRBD2. The V segment lost 2 bases and the J segment 7 bases; nucleotides outside the gene matches: 6. The CDR3 totals 16 residues. Germline loops: CDR1 MNHEY, CDR2 SVGAGI. CDR3: CASSYGLAGIGNEQFF. The CDR3 DNA reads as TGTGCCAGCAGTTACGGACTAGCGGGGATAGGGAATGAGCAGTTCTTC.

The rearrangement links TRBV19 to TRBJ1-6; D unresolved. V lost 8 bases and J lost 0, with 11 bases in between. Germline lookup yields CDR1 LNHDA and CDR2 SQIVND (reference sequence). The CDR3 runs to 15 residues. CDR3 sequence (DNA): TGTGCCAGTCAAACGGGGAGCTCCTATAATTCACCCCTCCACTTT. Amino acid sequence: CASQTGSSYNSPLHF.

This chain joins TRBV7-2 and TRBJ2-1; tentatively, D is TRBD2 (6 bases). Trimming shortened V by 3 bases and J by 1 base, and 13 bases separated the two germline ends. Germline CDR1 reads SGHTA; CDR2 reads FQGNSA. CDR3 length equals 16 residues. This chain's CDR3 is CASSLGAGISYNEQFF. The CDR3 DNA reads TGTGCCAGCAGCTTGGGAGCGGGTATTTCCTACAATGAGCAGTTCTTC.

As to this clone: The junction departs from germline at one end; a sequencing error may be responsible. The chain recombines TRBV7-7 with TRBJ2-2, with 12 bases aligning to TRBD2. Germline CDR1 SSHAT, CDR2 FNYEAQ (reference sequence). This CDR3 has 16 amino acids. CDR3 nucleotides: TGTGCTAGCAGCCCAAGACTAGCGGGAGTTGGCGGGGAGCTGTTTTTT. Encoded protein: CASSPRLAGVGGELFF.

V gene TRBV5-8 combines with J gene TRBJ1-1; D call uncertain. The CDR3 runs 11 residues. Germline-derived CDR1 and CDR2 are SGHTS and YDEGEE. V was clipped by 4 bases and J by 4 bases, with 5 bases between them. CDR3 bases: TGTGCCAGCAGCCGATCCACTGAAGCTTTCTTT. Residues: CASSRSTEAFF.

The chain couples TRBV6-5 to TRBJ2-3, with TRBD2 as a possible D gene (6 bases). Trimming removed 9 bases at V and 0 bases at J, with 16 bases between. CDR1 MNHEY and CDR2 SVGAGI come from the germline V gene. The CDR3 contains 15 residues. Here the CDR3 reads CASKRAAQSTDTQYF. The CDR3 nucleotides are TGTGCCAGTAAGCGGGCCGCACAAAGCACAGATACGCAGTATTTT.

The genes are TRBV28 and TRBJ2-5; TRBD2 aligns across 12 bases. Germline-derived CDR1 and CDR2 are MDHEN and SYDVKM. The CDR3 runs to 15 residues. J gave up 4 bases and V 6 bases, and 6 bases lay outside the gene matches. The CDR3 nucleotides are TGTGCCAGCAGAACTCGGACTAGCGGGGTAGAGACCCAGTACTTC. Amino acid sequence: CASRTRTSGVETQYF.

This sequence joins TRBV7-2 and TRBJ1-1; a weak D match, TRBD1 (6 bases). CDR1 is SGHTA and CDR2 is FQGNSA in the germline V gene. The V end lost 1 base, the J end lost 5 bases, and 14 bases lay between the germline ends. The CDR3 length is 15 residues. CDR3 sequence (DNA): TGTGCCAGCAGCTTAGTAGCAGGGGTCATGACTGAAGCTTTCTTT. It translates to CASSLVAGVMTEAFF.

V and J are TRBV10-1 and TRBJ2-2; 8 nucleotides match TRBD1. Germline V gene sequence: CDR1 WNHNN, CDR2 SYGVQD (reference sequence). The CDR3 loop spans 16 amino acids. Trimming cost V 0 bases and J 6 bases; bases outside gene matches: 6. This chain's CDR3 is CASSESARGPPGELFF. Written as DNA, the CDR3 is TGCGCCAGCAGTGAGTCGGCCAGGGGGCCCCCCGGGGAGCTGTTTTTT.